This T cell receptor beta chain was found in a study of prognosis after radiotherapy for stage I lung cancer. Two rounds of multiplex PCR amplified TCR beta CDR3 from genomic DNA. Every TRBV and TRBJ gene had its own specific primer in first-round PCR. TCRdb fed the multiplex PCR reads into MiXCR, producing one record per CDR3 protein. In the table there are around 16,000 distinct CDR3 sequences, about 40% of which are singletons. A remark on this clonotype: A single base separates this from a much larger clone, so it may be a read error.

V lost 2 bases, J lost 5 bases, and 5 bases stayed unmatched. The CDR3 runs to 16 residues. The germline V gene encodes CDR1 MNHGY and CDR2 SAAAGT. This TCR was recovered from a donor older than 45 with non-small cell lung cancer. Specimen: PBMCs, collected before or after stereotactic body radiation therapy (not recorded which). This chain links TRBV6-8 with TRBJ2-5; 13 bases are shared with TRBD2. CDR3: CASSYGGLAGSETQYF. Here the CDR3 DNA reads TGTGCCAGCAGTTACGGGGGACTAGCGGGGAGTGAGACCCAGTACTTC.